This TCR beta chain was obtained from a study of blood T cell repertoires in COVID-19. At the level of the study: Samples representing acute and convalescent COVID-19 were sourced from the United States, Italy and Spain. Sources were T cells, B-cell-depleted T cells, or PBMCs; the material itself was cDNA or gDNA.

Enrolled during active infection, Seattle patients were then followed longitudinally. The CDR3 sequence is 14 residues long. Between the trimmed V and J ends, which lost 7 bases and 8 bases, there was a span of 17 bases. Original data processing: Reference gene primer amplification gave estimated nucleated cell counts. Some clones are missing from TCRdb's copy, which holds only in-frame ones; the method was immunoSEQ multiplex PCR. Clone size and the V and J calls come from that table; the DNA yielded D and trimming. The sample shows roughly 180,000 clones, approximately 80% of them seen only once. This sequence was found in a woman between 40 and 55 years old with COVID-19, enrolled during active disease. What was sequenced was peripheral blood. The chain employs TRBV6-7 and TRBJ1-4; D is ambiguous. TRBV6-7 has ORF status, its function being uncertain. CDR3 region: CASMFGLWEEKLFF. CDR3 sequence (DNA): TGTGCCAGCATGTTTGGCCTCTGGGAGGAAAAACTGTTTTTT.